The 32 T cell receptor beta chains in this list originate from one sample, sequenced in a study of T cells in Graves' hyperthyroidism and ophthalmopathy. Amplification yielded TCR beta CDR3 regions, with RNA transcripts as the source. An initial round of RT-PCR targeting the TCR CDR3 relied on the HTBI primer set. TCRdb re-called the multiplex PCR reads with MiXCR, one entry per CDR3 protein. The sample has roughly 500,000 distinct CDR3 sequences; around 45% are singletons. Sequenced sample: peripheral blood or thyroid tissue (not recorded which). The receptor source for this set is an adult woman with Graves' disease, either hyperthyroidism or ophthalmopathy (not recorded which).

There are many counts of this clonotype. The rearrangement links TRBV11-2 to TRBJ2-5, with D tentatively TRBD2 (5 bases). The germline gives CDR1 SGHAT, CDR2 FQNNGV. Trimming took off 5 bases at V and 2 bases at J, with 12 bases between the two ends. This CDR3 spans 14 amino acids. In DNA, the CDR3 is TGTGCCAGCAGCCCAGGACGGAGGCAAGAGACCCAGTACTTC. The encoded protein is CASSPGRRQETQYF.

The DNA for the CDR3 is TGCAGCGCTAAACCGGGACGGGGGTACTATGGCTACACCTTC. The encoded protein is CSAKPGRGYYGYTF. The V and J genes are TRBV29-1 and TRBJ1-2; D perhaps matches TRBD1 (5 bases). Trimming took off 7 bases at V and 3 bases at J, with 18 bases between the two ends. CDR1 SQVTM and CDR2 ANQGSEA come from the germline V gene. This CDR3 comprises 14 residues.

The rearrangement uses TRBV10-2 and TRBJ2-2; D perhaps matches TRBD1 (6 bases). The ends were cut back, 7 bases at V and 2 bases at J, with 20 bases in the middle. Germline assignment: CDR1 WSHSY and CDR2 SAAADI. This CDR3 comprises 17 residues. The CDR3 loop reads CASKGDMAIQNTGELFF. In DNA form, the CDR3 reads TGCGCCAGCAAAGGGGACATGGCCATCCAAAACACCGGGGAGCTGTTTTTT.

V gene TRBV11-1 combines with J gene TRBJ1-4, with TRBD1 matching over 10 bases. The CDR3 runs to 15 residues. Germline CDR1 is SGHAT and CDR2 is FQDESV (reference sequence). The V gene end was trimmed by 4 bases and the J gene end by 5 bases; junction bases not matched to a gene: 4. This CDR3 reads CASSSDRGRNEKLFF. The CDR3 bases are TGTGCCAGCAGCTCTGACAGGGGGCGGAATGAAAAACTGTTTTTT.

Details on this clonotype: The final CDR3 position lacks the conserved phenylalanine or tryptophan, pointing to a likely read error. Because the CDR3's place on the DNA is in doubt, the DNA is left out and the CDR3 is given as listed by TCRdb. CDR3 sequence reads: CASSPRTGK. The V gene is TRBV12-3 or TRBV12-4, the J gene TRBJ2-6; the DNA was not compared with TRBD1, the D call given in the table. The CDR3 sequence runs 9 residues, both termini included.

This clonotype was counted ten times or more. The rearrangement joins TRBV9 to TRBJ2-2, with no clear D. This CDR3 is 14 amino acids long. The germline gives CDR1 SGDLS, CDR2 YYNGEE. V lost 2 bases and J lost 0, with 5 bases in between. The CDR3 sequence is CASSVMSNTGELFF. Here the CDR3 DNA reads TGTGCCAGCAGCGTTATGTCGAACACCGGGGAGCTGTTTTTT.

This chain connects TRBV28 to TRBJ2-7; TRBD1 or TRBD2 may be the D gene (5 bases each). CDR3 length: 12 amino acids. The germline gives CDR1 MDHEN, CDR2 SYDVKM. Deletions cut 1 base from V and 7 bases from J, with 8 bases between. The CDR3 region has the DNA TGTGCCAGCAGTTTATATGGGGGAGAGCAGTACTTC. It encodes CASSLYGGEQYF.

Regarding this clonotype: This clone may be a read error of a much larger clone one base away. The V gene is TRBV7-3, the J gene TRBJ2-7, with D perhaps TRBD2 (7 bases). V lost 1 base and J lost 9, with 13 bases in between. Germline CDR1 reads SGHTA; CDR2 reads FQGTGA. CDR3 size: 13 residues. CDR3 in DNA: TGTGCCAGCAGCTTAAGGTTGGGAGGGGGGCAGTACTTC. It encodes CASSLRLGGGQYF.

This clonotype was found many times. V is TRBV7-2 and J is TRBJ2-7; D possibly corresponds to TRBD1 (6 bases). V shed 1 base and J shed 2 bases, with 9 bases lying between them. CDR1 and CDR2 from the germline V gene are SGHTA and FQGNSA. The CDR3 is made up of 14 amino acids. CDR3 region: CASSLGTVAYEQYF. In DNA form, the CDR3 reads TGTGCCAGCAGCTTAGGGACAGTAGCCTACGAGCAGTACTTC.

The chain couples TRBV24-1 to TRBJ2-1, with TRBD1 matching over 8 bases. CDR1 and CDR2 from the germline V gene are KGHDR and SFDVKD. The trim removed 4 bases at V and 8 bases at J, leaving 6 bases unmatched. This CDR3 has 14 amino acids. In DNA, the CDR3 is TGTGCCACCAGTGACCTCGACAGGGGCTATGAGCAGTTCTTC. Translated, it gives CATSDLDRGYEQFF.

This clonotype was counted a single time. The rearrangement links TRBV2 to TRBJ1-2; the D is unclear. Germline V CDR1 and CDR2: SNHLY, FYNNEI. CDR3 length: 14 amino acids. V was clipped by 9 bases and J by 6 bases, with 20 bases between them. The CDR3 loop is CASSTRPESHGYTF. For the CDR3, the DNA is TGTGCCAGTAGTACTCGGCCAGAAAGCCATGGCTACACCTTC.

V and J are TRBV20-1 and TRBJ1-2; 7 positions agree with TRBD1. Germline trimming cut 6 bases from V and 3 bases from J; bases unmatched to any gene: 4. The CDR3 totals 12 residues. Germline V lookup: CDR1 DFQATT, CDR2 SNEGSKA (reference sequence). The CDR3 spells CSADTGDYGYTF. Here the CDR3 DNA reads TGCAGTGCCGACACAGGGGACTATGGCTACACCTTC.

The rearrangement links TRBV5-5 to TRBJ1-2; TRBD1 is a possible D gene (5 bases). CDR3 size: 12 residues. Germline V gene data show CDR1 as SGHKS and CDR2 as YYEKEE (reference sequence). V was trimmed by 4 bases and J by 5 bases, leaving 9 bases between them. The CDR3 region is CASSPGMYGYTF. The CDR3 DNA sequence: TGTGCCAGCAGCCCAGGGATGTATGGCTACACCTTC.

The genes are TRBV7-9 and TRBJ2-1; possible D gene TRBD1, 5 bases. With 6 bases removed from V and 4 bases from J, the gap between germline ends came to 22 bases. Germline assignment: CDR1 SEHNR and CDR2 FQNEAQ (reference sequence). The CDR3 spans 17 residues. The CDR3 bases are TGTGCCAGCAGTCCTGACAGTCGATCCTACTCTTACAATGAGCAGTTCTTC. Protein sequence: CASSPDSRSYSYNEQFF.

The rearrangement links TRBV20-1 to TRBJ1-6, with D perhaps TRBD1 (5 bases). This CDR3 has 13 amino acids. The germline gives CDR1 DFQATT, CDR2 SNEGSKA (reference sequence). Deletions cut 6 bases from V and 5 bases from J, with 11 bases between. The CDR3 DNA sequence: TGCAGTGCCAAGCCGGGGGATAATTCACCCCTCCACTTT. Protein: CSAKPGDNSPLHF.

The gene calls are TRBV20-1 and TRBJ1-5; no clear D. CDR3 size: 13 residues. The germline V gene encodes CDR1 DFQATT and CDR2 SNEGSKA (reference sequence). Trimming shortened V by 3 bases and J by 3 bases, and 9 bases separated the two germline ends. The CDR3 region has the DNA TGCAGTGCTAGGCGCGGGCCCAATCAGCCCCAGCATTTT. It translates to CSARRGPNQPQHF.

This clonotype was counted ten times or more. The chain joins TRBV18 to TRBJ2-5; the match to TRBD2 covers 8 bases. Per the germline V gene, CDR1 is KGHSH and CDR2 is LQKENI. V shed 0 bases and J 7 bases; nucleotides not matched to a gene: 7. The CDR3 has 15 amino acids. The CDR3 region has the DNA TGTGCCAGCTCACCACCGTCGGGGGGGTCATGGACCCAGTACTTC. Translating gives CASSPPSGGSWTQYF.

Many counts were recorded for this clonotype. The chain links TRBV7-2 to TRBJ1-2; 10 bases align to TRBD1. The CDR3 is 15 residues long. Per germline, CDR1 SGHTA and CDR2 FQGNSA. The junction had 6 bases not matched to a gene; V was cut back by 4 bases and J by 4 bases. The CDR3 DNA is TGTGCCAGCAGCTCGACAGGGGGCGCAGGCTATGGCTACACCTTC. Translating it yields CASSSTGGAGYGYTF.

The J gene is TRBJ1-3, the V gene TRBV7-2, with a weak D call TRBD1 (5 bases). V was shortened by 11 bases and J by 0 bases, with 11 bases between the two germline ends. The CDR3 extends over 13 amino acids. Germline V gene lookup returns CDR1 SGHTA and CDR2 FQGNSA. CDR3 nucleotide sequence: TGTGCCTCCAAAAGGGGCTCTGGAAACACCATATATTTT. Translating it yields CASKRGSGNTIYF.

This clonotype was seen ten or more times. The V and J genes are TRBV20-1 and TRBJ2-7, with D uncertain. V lost 2 bases and J lost 3, with 8 bases in between. Germline assignment: CDR1 DFQATT and CDR2 SNEGSKA (reference sequence). The CDR3 covers 12 residues. The CDR3 reads CSARPHSYEQYF. CDR3 DNA: TGCAGTGCTAGACCCCACAGCTACGAGCAGTACTTC.

Of note for this clonotype: Because it lacks the conserved phenylalanine or tryptophan at the end, this CDR3 is likely a read error. V is TRBV27 and J is TRBJ1-1; D uncertain. The CDR3 is 11 residues long. Trimming removed 3 bases at V and 4 bases at J, with 3 bases between. The germline V gene encodes CDR1 MNHEY and CDR2 SMNVEV (reference sequence). The CDR3 bases are TGTGCCAGCAGTTTCGGCACTGAAGCTTTCCTT. Protein: CASSFGTEAFL.

The sample holds a few counts of this clonotype. The chain employs TRBV27 and TRBJ1-1, with D possibly matching TRBD1 (5 bases). From germline, CDR1 is MNHEY and CDR2 SMNVEV (reference sequence). The CDR3 runs to 14 residues. V lost 7 bases, J lost 7 bases, and 19 bases lay in between. The CDR3 is CASNKQGNLGEAFF. Written as DNA, the CDR3 is TGTGCCAGCAACAAGCAGGGTAACCTAGGTGAAGCTTTCTTT.

This chain links TRBV19 with TRBJ2-7, with 11 bases that match TRBD1. CDR3 length: 14 residues. Germline V gene data show CDR1 as LNHDA and CDR2 as SQIVND (reference sequence). V was clipped by 5 bases and J by 5 bases; unmatched bases: 5. CDR3 sequence: CASSVGTGGDEQYF. The CDR3 DNA follows: TGTGCCAGTAGTGTGGGGACAGGGGGAGACGAGCAGTACTTC. Full variable domain (remainder filled in from reference TRBV19 and TRBJ2-7): DGGITQSPKYLFRKEGQNVTLSCEQNLNHDAMYWYRQDPGQGLRLIYYSQIVNDFQKGDIAEGYSVSREKKESFPLTVTSAQKNPTAFYLCASSVGTGGDEQYFGPGTRLTVT.

The chain carries TRBV4-1 and TRBJ2-7; D not resolved. The CDR3 loop spans 16 amino acids. The germline V gene encodes CDR1 MGHRA and CDR2 YSYEKL. V was trimmed by 4 bases and J by 1 base, leaving 17 bases between them. The CDR3 is CASSRKIQINSYEQYF. For the CDR3, the DNA is TGCGCCAGCAGCCGTAAAATACAGATAAATTCCTACGAGCAGTACTTC.

The chain couples TRBV2 to TRBJ1-3; D is unclear. The germline V gene encodes CDR1 SNHLY and CDR2 FYNNEI. V dropped 6 bases and J dropped 2 bases, with 17 bases sitting between them. The CDR3 runs 16 residues. The chain's CDR3 is CASRYTEVGPGNTIYF. CDR3 in DNA: TGTGCCAGCAGATACACGGAGGTTGGGCCTGGAAACACCATATATTTT. The full variable domain, with the rest looked up from reference TRBV2 and TRBJ1-3, is EPEVTQTPSHQVTQMGQEVILRCVPISNHLYFYWYRQILGQKVEFLVSFYNNEISEKSEIFDDQFSVERPDGSNFTLKIRSTKLEDSAMYFCASRYTEVGPGNTIYFGEGSWLTVV.

This clonotype has at least ten counts. The V and J genes are TRBV20-1 and TRBJ2-6, with D possibly matching TRBD2 (6 bases). CDR3 size: 15 residues. V was trimmed by 1 base and J by 0 bases, leaving 7 bases between them. From germline, CDR1 is DFQATT and CDR2 SNEGSKA (reference sequence). The DNA for the CDR3 is TGCAGTGCTAGAGCCGGGAGCTCTGGGGCCAACGTCCTGACTTTC. It specifies CSARAGSSGANVLTF.

This clonotype was counted at least ten times. The gene calls are TRBV20-1 and TRBJ1-5; 7 positions match TRBD1. The V gene end was trimmed by 5 bases and the J gene end by 1 base; junction bases not matched to a gene: 5. This CDR3 is built from 14 residues. Germline V CDR1 and CDR2: DFQATT, SNEGSKA (reference sequence). The CDR3 spells CSAGAGGSNQPQHF. In DNA form, the CDR3 reads TGCAGTGCTGGTGCAGGGGGGAGCAATCAGCCCCAGCATTTT.

The genes are TRBV7-3 and TRBJ2-3; D is undetermined. V was shortened by 3 bases and J by 2 bases, with 9 bases between the two germline ends. Germline CDR1 SGHTA, CDR2 FQGTGA. This CDR3 is 14 amino acids long. The CDR3 sequence: CASSFGTATDTQYF. In DNA, the CDR3 is TGTGCCAGCAGCTTCGGCACAGCCACAGATACGCAGTATTTT.

The V and J genes are TRBV24-1 and TRBJ2-5; possible D gene TRBD1, 5 bases. Trimming left V 2 bases short and J 5 bases short, with 8 bases between. This CDR3 region has 13 residues. The germline gives CDR1 KGHDR, CDR2 SFDVKD. The CDR3 DNA reads TGTGCCACCAGTGATTCAGGGTTGGAGACCCAGTACTTC. It is translated as CATSDSGLETQYF.

The genes are TRBV29-1 and TRBJ1-1; D is possibly TRBD1 (6 bases). Germline CDR1 reads SQVTM; CDR2 reads ANQGSEA. V was shortened by 5 bases and J by 11 bases, with 15 bases between the two germline ends. This CDR3 has 11 residues. The chain's CDR3 is CSVIRGALAFF. The CDR3 DNA reads as TGCAGCGTTATTAGGGGGGCTTTGGCTTTCTTT.

This clonotype was detected only a few times. The V and J genes are TRBV9 and TRBJ2-5; TRBD2 matches 7 bases. CDR1 and CDR2 from the germline V gene are SGDLS and YYNGEE. The CDR3 is 13 residues long. The ends lost 0 bases at V and 5 bases at J; junction bases unmatched: 1. CDR3 loop: CASSVGGSETQYF. CDR3 nucleotide sequence: TGTGCCAGCAGCGTAGGCGGGAGTGAGACCCAGTACTTC.

The rearrangement links TRBV7-3 to TRBJ2-7; D gene uncertain. V gave up 5 bases and J gave up 0 bases, with 14 bases separating them. The CDR3 length is 15 residues. In germline, CDR1 is SGHTA, CDR2 FQGTGA. The CDR3 spells CASSPRYPDSYEQYF. In nucleotides, the CDR3 is TGTGCCAGCAGCCCCCGGTACCCCGACTCCTACGAGCAGTACTTC.